The TCR beta chain described here comes from a study of monozygotic twins with inflammatory bowel disease. Added by template switching were UMIs that each held a 6-nucleotide sample barcode. TCRdb reprocessed the 5' RACE reads, keeping one entry per CDR3 protein, no DNA. This repertoire includes around 450,000 distinct CDR3 sequences. The germline V gene has CDR1 LNHDA and CDR2 SQIVND (reference sequence). The CDR3 consists of 15 residues. The sequence derives from a human donor with ulcerative colitis or Crohn's disease, or a healthy co-twin of an affected twin (not recorded which). Sequencing input: blood. This chain connects TRBV19 to TRBJ2-2; absent DNA, TCRdb's TRBD1 call cannot be checked. The CDR3 reads CASRSDRANTGELFF.